The T cell receptor beta chain under discussion was sequenced for a study of cytomegalovirus exposure and HLA in healthy donors. As for the study in general: Unique TCRs from HLA-typed donors, 75 million to 100 million of them, were held in an early data release.

The germline V gene has CDR1 WSHSY and CDR2 SAAADI. The CDR3 length is 13 residues. Trimming stripped 6 bases from V and 2 bases from J, with 10 bases between. Study-wide points: Usually a TCR sequence was rare, but some public TCRs were found in many donors. TCR beta chains associated with HLA were, in a later analysis, more clonally expanded than equally common others.

PCR amplification relied on 60 Vbeta primers (plus 13 Jbeta primers). The table came from immunoSEQ multiplex PCR; TCRdb's copy has only in-frame clones and leaves some out. The sample yields a few hundred thousand clones, about 78% seen once. A note on this clone: Its antigen remains unknown.

Sequencing was performed on PBMCs. The sequence derives from a woman aged 25 to 45 in good health and CMV-seronegative. The chain joins TRBV10-2 to TRBJ1-2; TRBD1 is a possible D gene (6 bases). CDR3 sequence reads: CASSGQINYGYTF. The CDR3 DNA reads TGCGCCAGCAGCGGACAGATAAACTATGGCTACACCTTC.